These 8 T cell receptor beta chains originate from one sample sequenced in a study of blood T cell repertoires in COVID-19. Assay: immunoSEQ multiplex PCR; the TCRdb copy retains only in-frame clones and omits some. The sample lists more than 150,000 clones, roughly 90% seen once, with roughly 0.56% in the top ten. Material for sequencing was peripheral blood. Receptors were obtained from a man aged 45-65 years with acute or convalescent COVID-19.

The J gene is TRBJ1-5, the V gene TRBV5-6, with D perhaps TRBD1 (6 bases). The CDR3 consists of 15 residues. V lost 0 bases and J 7 bases, leaving 14 bases between the germline ends. Germline V gene lookup returns CDR1 SGHDT and CDR2 YYEEEE. The CDR3 sequence is CASSLGGQGYQPQHF. The CDR3 DNA is TGTGCCAGCAGCTTGGGGGGGCAGGGCTACCAGCCCCAGCATTTT.

The genes are TRBV6-1 and TRBJ2-5; possibly TRBD1 for D (5 bases). CDR1 and CDR2 (germline): MNHNS, SASEGT. CDR3 length: 14 residues. Trimming stripped 4 bases from V and 2 bases from J, with 11 bases between. DNA for the CDR3: TGTGCCAGCAGTGGAGCCGACAGACAAGAGACCCAGTACTTC. As protein: CASSGADRQETQYF.

The chain recombines TRBV7-3 with TRBJ2-2, with a possible D match to TRBD1 (6 bases). Germline-derived CDR1 and CDR2 are SGHTA and FQGTGA. The CDR3 runs 16 residues. With 5 bases removed from V and 0 bases from J, the gap between germline ends came to 13 bases. Written as DNA, the CDR3 is TGTGCCAGCAGCCCCTCGGGACATTCGAACACCGGGGAGCTGTTTTTT. It is translated as CASSPSGHSNTGELFF.

The chain uses TRBV7-9 and TRBJ1-1; 9 bases line up with TRBD1. The junction had 9 bases not matched to a gene; V was cut back by 4 bases and J by 3 bases. This CDR3 has 16 amino acids. Germline V gene sequence: CDR1 SEHNR, CDR2 FQNEAQ (reference sequence). CDR3 amino acids: CASSWGVGTGYTEAFF. CDR3 DNA: TGTGCCAGCAGCTGGGGGGTCGGGACAGGGTACACTGAAGCTTTCTTT.

The CDR3 coding sequence is TGTGCCAGCAGCATCAACTTCCGGACAGGGAGTACTTCACCCCTCCACTTT. It is translated as CASSINFRTGSTSPLHF. This rearrangement joins TRBV28 to TRBJ1-6; 8 bases are a match to TRBD1. V was clipped by 6 bases and J by 9 bases; unmatched bases: 16. Germline V CDR1 and CDR2: MDHEN, SYDVKM. This CDR3 comprises 17 residues.

The V and J genes are TRBV5-4 and TRBJ2-1; 10 bases are shared with TRBD2. Per germline, CDR1 SGHNT and CDR2 YYREEE (reference sequence). The CDR3 extends over 15 amino acids. V was pared by 3 bases and J by 8 bases, with 8 bases of the junction left unmatched. This CDR3 reads CASSSSGGAGDEQFF. The CDR3 DNA sequence: TGTGCCAGCAGCTCAAGCGGGGGGGCCGGGGATGAGCAGTTCTTC.

The chain has TRBV28 and TRBJ1-3, with 9 bases lining up with TRBD1. Trimming cost V 3 bases and J 6 bases; bases outside gene matches: 12. From germline, CDR1 is MDHEN and CDR2 SYDVKM. The CDR3 has 17 amino acids. The CDR3 region has the DNA TGTGCCAGCAGTTTGGCCCGGTACAGGGGGCCTGAAAACACCATATATTTT. This codes for CASSLARYRGPENTIYF.

The chain couples TRBV29-1 to TRBJ1-5; D remains ambiguous. This CDR3 comprises 12 residues. Germline CDR1 reads SQVTM; CDR2 reads ANQGSEA. Trimming pared 0 bases from V and 6 bases from J, leaving 6 bases between. In DNA, the CDR3 is TGCAGCGTTGAAGATCTTTGTCAGCCCCAGCATTTT. Translated: CSVEDLCQPQHF.